These T cell receptor beta chains were read from a single sample in a study of a mutant IDH1 vaccine in newly diagnosed glioma. Libraries were prepared by immunoSEQ multiplex PCR; TCRdb keeps only in-frame clonotypes and omits some of them. The table shows more than 50,000 clones, with about 86% occurring only once. The source was PBMCs, collected from a glioma patient treated with radiotherapy, temozolomide or both. The receptors come from a man aged 25 to 45 with glioma. The conserved cysteine and the conserved F or W are not part of the CDR3 here. D genes are given only for firm matches.

D gene: TRBD1; V gene: TRBV28; CDR3 length: 12; CDR3 protein: ASSLTGGLRPQH
D gene: TRBD1; V gene: TRBV5-1; CDR3 length: 13; CDR3 protein: ASSPGQGAFQPQH
D gene: NA; V gene: TRBV6-5; CDR3 length: 14; CDR3 protein: ASSYFLQNTGNRYT
D gene: TRBD1; V gene: TRBV5-6; CDR3 length: 13; CDR3 protein: ASSPPDRGIYEQY
D gene: NA; V gene: TRBV19; CDR3 length: 11; CDR3 protein: ASKGRYYNEQF
D gene: NA; V gene: TRBV6-5; CDR3 length: 14; CDR3 protein: ASSWNSVDSGNTIY
D gene: NA; V gene: TRBV7-9; CDR3 length: 17; CDR3 protein: ASSLHKESGTTSNYGYT
D gene: NA; V gene: TRBV19; CDR3 length: 11; CDR3 protein: ASSIAEYYEQY
D gene: TRBD1; V gene: TRBV7-9; CDR3 length: 14; CDR3 protein: ASSLVPNRGTYEQY
D gene: NA; V gene: TRBV10-3; CDR3 length: 13; CDR3 protein: ATSPAGTSTDTQY